This T cell receptor (beta chain) stems from a study of blood T cell repertoires in COVID-19. Study context: Sources were T cells, B-cell-depleted T cells, or PBMCs; the material itself was cDNA or gDNA.

V lost 1 base to trimming and J lost 0 bases, with 6 bases between them. The CDR3 is made up of 14 amino acids. Per germline, CDR1 SGHTA and CDR2 FQGTGA. Produced via immunoSEQ multiplex PCR; TCRdb's table is partial and in-frame only. The sample shows 200,000 to 300,000 clones, roughly 88% of them seen only once. Living in 24 US areas, the participants were between roughly 18 and 90 years of age. Clinical history reported by participants formed the basis on which cohorts were assigned. Up to 2 weeks before entering the study, exposed participants had met a COVID-19 case. The J gene is TRBJ1-1, the V gene TRBV7-3; D call uncertain. Sequencing input: PBMCs or T cells enriched from blood (not recorded which). The receptor was isolated from a woman aged 35 to 49 who had been exposed to COVID-19. The CDR3 bases are TGTGCCAGCAGCTTAAGTCCTGTGAACACTGAAGCTTTCTTT. This sequence encodes CASSLSPVNTEAFF.